Described below is a single TCR beta chain sequence and its context. Assay: immunoSEQ multiplex PCR; the TCRdb copy retains only in-frame clones and omits some. The sample contains some 220,000 clones, around four fifths of which appear only once. The data stem from a study of blood T cell repertoires in COVID-19. At the level of the study: T cells, B-cell-depleted T cells, or PBMCs supplied cDNA or gDNA.

This CDR3 region has 13 residues. The V end lost 3 bases, the J end lost 0 bases, and 6 bases lay between the germline ends. The germline gives CDR1 ENHRY, CDR2 SYGVKD. V is TRBV10-3 and J is TRBJ2-7; D may be TRBD1 (5 bases). The sequencing sample was made of peripheral blood. The receptor comes from a woman at least 80 years old with active or convalescent COVID-19. The DNA of the CDR3 is TGTGCCATCAGTGAAGGGGTCTCCTACGAGCAGTACTTC. Protein product: CAISEGVSYEQYF.